This record looks at one TCR beta chain sequence and its context. What it recognizes is unknown. One entry per CDR3 protein results from TCRdb running MiXCR on the 5' RACE reads. This table holds 550,000 to 750,000 distinct CDR3 sequences, about 13% found once. The entry originates in a study of T cells after yellow fever vaccination. Study-level background: Fractions with few cells were prepared using SMART-Seq v4 Ultra Low Input.

Germline CDR1 is KGHSH and CDR2 is LQKENI. This CDR3 region has 18 residues. Trimming pared 3 bases from V and 2 bases from J, leaving 20 bases between. Study observations and caveats: Post-booster reappearance was seen for most primary-vaccination clones (around 96% CD4, around 89% CD8).

This receptor was obtained from a young man who received the YFV17D yellow fever vaccine. This chain connects TRBV18 to TRBJ2-1; possibly TRBD2 for D (5 bases). The specimen was PBMCs, collected on the day of the yellow fever booster vaccination. CDR3 amino acids: CASSPPPGSLPAYNEQFF. The CDR3 DNA follows: TGTGCCAGCTCACCTCCCCCGGGATCCCTGCCCGCCTACAATGAGCAGTTCTTC.